These T cell receptor beta chains were read from a single sample in a study of vaccination and CD4 T cells after COVID-19. These receptors lack a known antigen. TCRdb re-derived calls from the PCR reads in MiXCR, one entry per CDR3 protein. Among a few thousand distinct CDR3 sequences, about two fifths were seen once, and the ten largest hold more than 9%. The sample consisted of CD4+ T cells from blood, cultured in vitro. The receptors were gathered from a human donor who had recovered from COVID-19. Each CDR3 is given without its conserved first and last residue.

V,J,CDR3
TRBV7-2,TRBJ1-6,ASSLDSRSPLH
TRBV5-1,TRBJ2-7,ASSGQGNEQY
TRBV7-8,TRBJ2-7,ASRRNYEQY
TRBV15,TRBJ1-2,ATSIDTNYGYT
TRBV28,TRBJ2-7,ASRTYPYEQY
TRBV5-5,TRBJ1-2,ASSPPGQGNLQGYT
TRBV6-1,TRBJ2-7,ASSASGGGYEQY
TRBV20-1,TRBJ1-2,SARRPLKSVGYT
TRBV5-6,TRBJ1-1,ASSLWGGVAF
TRBV20-1,TRBJ1-5,SARGGNSNQPQH
TRBV20-1,TRBJ1-2,SAEPGQAINYGYT
TRBV24-1,TRBJ2-1,ATSASGRVHEQF
TRBV28,TRBJ1-6,ASSSRRHSPLH
TRBV7-2,TRBJ2-5,ASSLTKSTETQY
TRBV20-1,TRBJ2-5,SAQDQETQY
TRBV7-8,TRBJ2-7,ASSRATSSYEQY
TRBV7-6,TRBJ1-1,ASSLARGREAF
TRBV5-4,TRBJ1-2,ASSSTGEDYGYT
TRBV20-1,TRBJ1-2,SAVDRVGYGYT
TRBV7-2,TRBJ1-1,ASSLEWTEAF
TRBV7-8,TRBJ1-1,ASGDREGNTEAF
TRBV6-1,TRBJ2-7,ASKGSAYEQY
TRBV7-2,TRBJ1-2,ASSSNNYDGYT
TRBV6-1,TRBJ1-2,ASSPAAYGYT
TRBV5-8,TRBJ2-7,ASSFVLGEQY
TRBV7-2,TRBJ2-7,ATASGAEQY
TRBV20-1,TRBJ1-6,SARVWGQVVDSPLH